The sequence of this T cell receptor (beta chain) was determined in a study of tumor T cells in aggressive B-cell lymphoma. The germline gives CDR1 MNHNY, CDR2 SVGAGI (reference sequence). CDR3 size: 14 residues. V was clipped by 0 bases and J by 2 bases, with 8 bases between them. Assay: immunoSEQ multiplex PCR; the TCRdb copy retains only in-frame clones and omits some. Among roughly 10,000 clones listed, 75% to 85% were seen once. This chain links TRBV6-6 with TRBJ2-7; a weak D match, TRBD2 (6 bases). The receptor's source is an adult with diffuse large B cell lymphoma. Sequenced sample: tumor tissue. For the CDR3, the DNA is TGTGCCAGCAGTTACTCGGAGGGAGCCTACGAGCAGTACTTC. Translated, it gives CASSYSEGAYEQYF.